This TCR beta chain was retrieved from a study of T cells after yellow fever vaccination. This clonotype came up a few times. 5'RACE template switching produced TCR cDNA carrying a universal primer site and UMIs. TCRdb re-called the 5' RACE reads through MiXCR, storing one row per CDR3 protein. This table has approximately 510,000 distinct CDR3 sequences, around a fifth appearing once. Germline CDR1 SEHNR, CDR2 FQNEAQ (reference sequence). V lost 5 bases and J 0 bases, leaving 10 bases between the germline ends. The CDR3 sequence is 14 residues long. This specimen was PBMCs, taken less than 25 days after the first yellow fever vaccination. This rearrangement joins TRBV7-9 to TRBJ1-1; D call uncertain. This sequence was found in a man aged 18-30 years who received the YFV17D yellow fever vaccine. The CDR3 nucleotides are TGTGCCAGCAGCCGACGAGACATGAACACTGAAGCTTTCTTT. It is translated as CASSRRDMNTEAFF.